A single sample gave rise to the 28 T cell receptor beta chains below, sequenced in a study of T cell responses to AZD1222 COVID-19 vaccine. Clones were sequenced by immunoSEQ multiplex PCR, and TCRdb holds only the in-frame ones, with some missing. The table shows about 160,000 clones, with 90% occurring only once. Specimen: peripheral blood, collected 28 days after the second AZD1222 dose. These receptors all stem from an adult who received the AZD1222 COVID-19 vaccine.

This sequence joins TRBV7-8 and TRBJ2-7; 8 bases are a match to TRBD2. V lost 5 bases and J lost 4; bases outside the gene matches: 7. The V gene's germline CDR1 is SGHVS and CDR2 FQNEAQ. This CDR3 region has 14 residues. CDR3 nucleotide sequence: TGTGCCAGCAGCACAACTAGCGGAGGTTACGAGCAGTACTTC. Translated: CASSTTSGGYEQYF.

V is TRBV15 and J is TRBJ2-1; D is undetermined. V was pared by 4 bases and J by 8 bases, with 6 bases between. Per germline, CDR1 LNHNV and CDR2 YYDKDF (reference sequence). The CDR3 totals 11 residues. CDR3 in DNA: TGTGCCACCAGCAAGGAGCATGAGCAGTTCTTC. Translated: CATSKEHEQFF.

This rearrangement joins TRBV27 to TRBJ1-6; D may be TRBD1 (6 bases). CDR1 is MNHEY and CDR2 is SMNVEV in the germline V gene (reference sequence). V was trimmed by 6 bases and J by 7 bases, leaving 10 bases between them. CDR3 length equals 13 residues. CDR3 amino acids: CASRGGLNSPLHF. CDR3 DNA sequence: TGTGCCAGCAGGGGGGGGCTGAATTCACCCCTCCACTTT.

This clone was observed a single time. DNA for the CDR3: TGCGCCAGCAGCCCAGGGGCAGGGACCACTGAAGCTTTCTTT. It codes for CASSPGAGTTEAFF. The rearrangement joins TRBV5-1 to TRBJ1-1; TRBD1 is a possible D gene (6 bases). The CDR3 is 14 amino acids. Trimming pared 4 bases from V and 4 bases from J, leaving 14 bases between. The germline V gene encodes CDR1 SGHRS and CDR2 YFSETQ.

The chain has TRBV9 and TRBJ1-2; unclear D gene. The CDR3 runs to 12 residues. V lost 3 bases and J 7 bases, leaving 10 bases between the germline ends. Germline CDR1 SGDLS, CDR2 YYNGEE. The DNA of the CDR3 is TGTGCCAGCAGCGAGGGTTTTCGTGGCTACACCTTC. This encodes CASSEGFRGYTF.

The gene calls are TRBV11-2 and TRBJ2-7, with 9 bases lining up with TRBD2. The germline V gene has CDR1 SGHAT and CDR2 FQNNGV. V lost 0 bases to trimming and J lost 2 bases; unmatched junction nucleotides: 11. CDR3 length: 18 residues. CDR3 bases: TGTGCCAGCAGCTTAGAGCTAGCGGGAACATTGATACCCTACGAGCAGTACTTC. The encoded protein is CASSLELAGTLIPYEQYF.

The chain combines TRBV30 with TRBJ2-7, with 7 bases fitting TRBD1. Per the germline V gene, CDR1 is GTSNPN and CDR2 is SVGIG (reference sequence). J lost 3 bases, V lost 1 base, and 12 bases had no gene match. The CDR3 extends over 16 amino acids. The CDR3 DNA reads TGTGCCTGGAGTGGCCGGACAGGCGAAGCCTACTACGAGCAGTACTTC. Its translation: CAWSGRTGEAYYEQYF.

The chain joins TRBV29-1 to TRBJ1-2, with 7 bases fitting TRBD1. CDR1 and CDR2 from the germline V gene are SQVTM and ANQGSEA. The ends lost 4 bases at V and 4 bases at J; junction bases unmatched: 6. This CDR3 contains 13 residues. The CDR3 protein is CSVGQGHLYGYTF. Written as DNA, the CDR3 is TGCAGCGTTGGACAGGGCCACCTCTATGGCTACACCTTC.

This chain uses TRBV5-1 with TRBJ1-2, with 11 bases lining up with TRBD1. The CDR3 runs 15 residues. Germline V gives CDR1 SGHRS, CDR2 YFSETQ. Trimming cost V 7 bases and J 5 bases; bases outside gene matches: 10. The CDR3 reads CASGTRTGGTYGYTF. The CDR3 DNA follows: TGCGCCAGCGGTACCCGGACAGGGGGCACGTATGGCTACACCTTC.

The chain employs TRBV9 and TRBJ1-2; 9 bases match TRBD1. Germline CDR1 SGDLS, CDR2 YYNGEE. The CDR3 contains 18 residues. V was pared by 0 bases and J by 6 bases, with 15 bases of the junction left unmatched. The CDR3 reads CASSVVGQGLGDDNGYTF. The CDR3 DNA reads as TGTGCCAGCAGCGTAGTAGGACAGGGGTTGGGCGACGATAATGGCTACACCTTC.

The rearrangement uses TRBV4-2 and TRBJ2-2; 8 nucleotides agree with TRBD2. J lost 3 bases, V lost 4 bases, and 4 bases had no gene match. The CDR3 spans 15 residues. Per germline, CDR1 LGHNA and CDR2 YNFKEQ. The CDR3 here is CASSPVAGHTGELFF. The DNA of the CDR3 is TGTGCCAGCAGCCCCGTAGCGGGACACACCGGGGAGCTGTTTTTT.

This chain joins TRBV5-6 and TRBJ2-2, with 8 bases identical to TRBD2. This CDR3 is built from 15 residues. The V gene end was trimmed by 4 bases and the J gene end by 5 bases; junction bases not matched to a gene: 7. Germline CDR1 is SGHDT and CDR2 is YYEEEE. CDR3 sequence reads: CASSPGLGKTGELFF. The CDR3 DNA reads TGTGCCAGCAGCCCGGGACTAGGGAAAACCGGGGAGCTGTTTTTT.

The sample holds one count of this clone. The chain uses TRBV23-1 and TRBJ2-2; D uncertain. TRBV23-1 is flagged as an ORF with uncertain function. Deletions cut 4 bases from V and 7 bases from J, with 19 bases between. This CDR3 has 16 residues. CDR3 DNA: TGCGCCAGCAGTCGTGGGTCAGGTAAGGTGGTCGGGGAGCTGTTTTTT. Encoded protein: CASSRGSGKVVGELFF.

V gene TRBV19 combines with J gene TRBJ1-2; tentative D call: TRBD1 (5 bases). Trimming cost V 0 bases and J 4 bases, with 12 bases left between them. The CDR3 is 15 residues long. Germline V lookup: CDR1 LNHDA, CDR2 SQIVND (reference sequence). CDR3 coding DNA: TGTGCCAGTAGTATAGAAGGGGCGCAGGGCTATGGCTACACCTTC. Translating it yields CASSIEGAQGYGYTF.

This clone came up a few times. For the CDR3, the DNA is TGTGCCAGCAGCCCGACAGGGCCTCAATCCTACGAGCAGTACTTC. This codes for CASSPTGPQSYEQYF. The chain recombines TRBV11-2 with TRBJ2-7, with TRBD1 identical over 7 bases. This CDR3 spans 15 amino acids. The J segment lost 1 base and the V segment lost 5 bases, leaving 8 bases of the junction unmatched. CDR1 and CDR2 (germline): SGHAT, FQNNGV.

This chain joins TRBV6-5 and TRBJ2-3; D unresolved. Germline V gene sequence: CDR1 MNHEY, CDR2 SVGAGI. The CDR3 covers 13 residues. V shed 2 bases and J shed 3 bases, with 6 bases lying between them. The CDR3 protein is CASSYEVTDTQYF. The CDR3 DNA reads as TGTGCCAGCAGTTACGAGGTGACAGATACGCAGTATTTT.

CDR3 sequence reads: CASSFRGGDEQYF. CDR3 nucleotides: TGTGCCAGCAGTTTCAGGGGAGGGGACGAGCAGTACTTC. V and J are TRBV12-3 or TRBV12-4 and TRBJ2-7; TRBD2 is a possible D gene (7 bases). V was trimmed by 3 bases and J by 5 bases, leaving 11 bases between them. The CDR3 is 13 residues long.

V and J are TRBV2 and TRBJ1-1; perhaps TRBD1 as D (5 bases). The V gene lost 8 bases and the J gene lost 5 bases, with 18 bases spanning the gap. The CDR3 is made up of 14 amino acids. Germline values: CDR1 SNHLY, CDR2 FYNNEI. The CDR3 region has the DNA TGTGCCAGCGCCCGAGGAGGGGTAGGGACTGAAGCTTTCTTT. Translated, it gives CASARGGVGTEAFF.

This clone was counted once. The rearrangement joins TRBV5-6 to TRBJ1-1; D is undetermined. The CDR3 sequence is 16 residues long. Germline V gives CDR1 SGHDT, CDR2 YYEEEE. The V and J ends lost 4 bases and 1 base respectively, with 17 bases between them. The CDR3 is CASSIYFQVGNTEAFF. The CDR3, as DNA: TGTGCCAGCAGCATATATTTCCAGGTGGGGAACACTGAAGCTTTCTTT.

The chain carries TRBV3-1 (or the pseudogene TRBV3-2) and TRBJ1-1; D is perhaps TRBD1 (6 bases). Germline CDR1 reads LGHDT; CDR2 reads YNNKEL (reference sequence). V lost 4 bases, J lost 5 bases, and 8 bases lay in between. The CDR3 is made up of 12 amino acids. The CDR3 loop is CASSPGDTEAFF. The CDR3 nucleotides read TGTGCCAGCAGCCCAGGGGATACTGAAGCTTTCTTT.

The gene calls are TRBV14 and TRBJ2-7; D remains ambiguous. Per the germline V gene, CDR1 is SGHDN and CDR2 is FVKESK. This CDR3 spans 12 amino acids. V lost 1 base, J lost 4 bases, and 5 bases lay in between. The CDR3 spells CASSQGSYEQYF. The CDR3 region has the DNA TGTGCCAGCAGCCAAGGTAGTTACGAGCAGTACTTC.

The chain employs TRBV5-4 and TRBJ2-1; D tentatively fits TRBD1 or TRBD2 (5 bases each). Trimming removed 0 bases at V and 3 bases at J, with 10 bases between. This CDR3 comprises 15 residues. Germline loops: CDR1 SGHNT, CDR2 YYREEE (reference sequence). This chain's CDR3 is CASSLGDQSYNEQFF. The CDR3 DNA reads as TGTGCCAGCAGCTTGGGGGACCAGAGCTACAATGAGCAGTTCTTC.

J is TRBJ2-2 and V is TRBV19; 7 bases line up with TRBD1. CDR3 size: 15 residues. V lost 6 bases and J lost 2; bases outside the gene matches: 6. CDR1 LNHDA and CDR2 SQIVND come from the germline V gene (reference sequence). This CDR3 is CASRNRGLNTGELFF. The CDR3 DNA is TGTGCCAGTAGGAACAGGGGTCTCAACACCGGGGAGCTGTTTTTT.

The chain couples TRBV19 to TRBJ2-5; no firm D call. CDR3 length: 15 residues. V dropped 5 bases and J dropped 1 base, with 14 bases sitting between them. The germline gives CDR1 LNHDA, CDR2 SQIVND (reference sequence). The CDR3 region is CASSPATRAQETQYF. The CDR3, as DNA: TGTGCCAGTAGTCCCGCCACACGCGCCCAAGAGACCCAGTACTTC.

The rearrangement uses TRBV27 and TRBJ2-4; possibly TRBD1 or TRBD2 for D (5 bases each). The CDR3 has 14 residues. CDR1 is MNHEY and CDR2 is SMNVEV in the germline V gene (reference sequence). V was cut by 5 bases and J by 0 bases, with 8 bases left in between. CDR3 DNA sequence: TGTGCCAGCAGTGGGGACCTAGCCAAAAACATTCAGTACTTC. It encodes CASSGDLAKNIQYF.

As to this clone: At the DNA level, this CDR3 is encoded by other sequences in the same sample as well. The CDR3 nucleotides read TGTGCCAGCAGTTTAGGAGCCGGGGAGCTGTTTTTT. Protein sequence: CASSLGAGELFF. The chain couples TRBV12-3 or TRBV12-4 to TRBJ2-2; no reliable D call. The V and J ends lost 1 base and 6 bases respectively, with 3 bases between them. The CDR3 runs 12 residues.

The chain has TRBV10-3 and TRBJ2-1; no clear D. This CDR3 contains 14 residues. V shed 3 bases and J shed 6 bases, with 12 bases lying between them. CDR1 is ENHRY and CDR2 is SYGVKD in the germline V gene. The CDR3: CAISDSPPGNEQFF. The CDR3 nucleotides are TGTGCCATCAGTGACTCCCCGCCTGGCAATGAGCAGTTCTTC.

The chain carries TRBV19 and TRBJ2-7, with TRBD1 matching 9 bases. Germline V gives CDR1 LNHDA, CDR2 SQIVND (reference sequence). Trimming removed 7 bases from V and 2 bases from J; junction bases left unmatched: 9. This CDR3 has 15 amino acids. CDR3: CASTPGQGPAYEQYF. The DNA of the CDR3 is TGTGCCAGTACCCCCGGACAGGGGCCGGCCTACGAGCAGTACTTC.